This T cell receptor beta chain emerged from a study of regulatory T cells in long-lasting Graves disease. Study context: Graves' cases, newly diagnosed, had used antithyroid drugs under 3 months.

The V end lost 5 bases, the J end lost 8 bases, and 22 bases lay between the germline ends. CDR1 is MGHRA and CDR2 is YSYEKL in the germline V gene. The CDR3 runs to 16 residues. Building the TCR beta libraries relied on iRepertoire HTBI primers, and CDR3 regions underwent Arm-PCR. MiXCR was run by TCRdb on the multiplex PCR reads, yielding one entry per CDR3 protein. The sample lists approximately 230,000 distinct CDR3 sequences; about 17% were seen once. This clonotype was observed a handful of times. Its antigen is undetermined. General observations from the study: TRBV28 was favored in persistent disease, as were TRBJ1-2 and TRBJ2-5.

Noted time point: newly diagnosed GD, antithyroid drugs for less than 3 months. PBMC-derived RNA was used for the TCR library. Patients were enrolled at an endocrinology department in Xi'an, China. Nine milliliters of peripheral blood were taken and placed in EDTA tubes. The TCR comes from a female donor with Graves disease. This chain uses TRBV4-1 with TRBJ2-1; D is perhaps TRBD1 (6 bases). Sequences were derived from peripheral blood mononuclear cells (PBMCs), sampled at new diagnosis, from a patient treated with antithyroid drugs. CDR3 DNA sequence: TGCGCCAGCAGCAAAGCCCCAGGGGTCATGGTCTATGAGCAGTTCTTC. It codes for CASSKAPGVMVYEQFF.